Following are 2 T cell receptor beta chains from one sample sequenced in a study of shared clonotypes between healthy human individuals. The assay was immunoSEQ multiplex PCR, and TCRdb's table has in-frame clones only and misses some. This table holds approximately 340,000 clones, more than 60% found once. The sequenced sample consisted of memory CD4+ T cells sorted from blood. Documented subset: CD45RA-negative fraction. These receptors all stem from a man between 25 and 39 years old in good health.

A few counts support this clone. This chain links TRBV7-2 with TRBJ1-5; no firm D call. The CDR3 is made up of 16 amino acids. Looked up from germline, CDR1 is SGHTA and CDR2 is FQGNSA. The ends were cut back, 4 bases at V and 0 bases at J, with 13 bases in the middle. CDR3 amino acids: CASSSHPLNSNQPQHF. DNA for the CDR3: TGTGCCAGCAGCTCCCACCCCCTAAATAGCAATCAGCCCCAGCATTTT.

This clone was seen a single time. V usage is TRBV19 and J usage is TRBJ1-5; 8 nucleotides match TRBD1. There are 15 residues in the CDR3. Germline V lookup: CDR1 LNHDA, CDR2 SQIVND (reference sequence). V dropped 5 bases and J dropped 7; count of bases not matched to a gene: 10. CDR3 protein: CASSDRQGSEQPQHF. In DNA form, the CDR3 reads TGTGCCAGTAGTGACAGACAGGGGTCCGAACAGCCCCAGCATTTT.